This TCR beta chain was captured by sequencing in a study of metastatic and nonmetastatic thyroid tumors. TCRdb re-called the PCR reads through MiXCR. The data contain tens of thousands of clones, 15% of them seen just once; the ten biggest clones take up approximately 15%. The sample holds many counts of this clone. The V gene's germline CDR1 is KGHSY and CDR2 FQNENV. Trimming removed 2 bases from V and 8 bases from J, with 12 bases in between. This CDR3 is built from 14 residues. Nobody among the patients had been given any treatment before thyroid surgery. The sequenced sample consisted of blood. The origin of this receptor is a male donor with papillary thyroid cancer or a benign thyroid nodule (not recorded which). Some clones in this sample may be carry-over from other donors' samples. The chain links TRBV16 to TRBJ1-4; D not certain. The CDR3 is CASSQNVLAEKLFF. CDR3 sequence (DNA): TGTGCCAGCAGCCAAAACGTCCTCGCAGAAAAACTGTTTTTT.